There are a few counts of the clone carrying this T cell receptor beta chain. This sample was taken from a study of cytomegalovirus exposure and HLA in healthy donors. In germline, CDR1 is ENHRY, CDR2 SYGVKD. The V segment lost 11 bases and the J segment 7 bases; nucleotides outside the gene matches: 6. The CDR3 is made up of 12 amino acids. This PCR relied on a set of 60 Vbeta primers and 13 Jbeta primers. Produced via immunoSEQ multiplex PCR; TCRdb's table is partial and in-frame only. The sample records approximately 100,000 clones, approximately 81% being singletons. Sequencing input: PBMCs. The clonotype was recovered from a female donor in good health and CMV-seropositive. This chain connects TRBV10-3 to TRBJ2-2; 8 nucleotides align to TRBD2. The CDR3 reads CAAGGGHGELFF. CDR3 DNA sequence: TGTGCCGCCGGGGGGGGGCACGGGGAGCTGTTTTTT.